This T cell receptor beta chain is from a study of T cells in Graves' hyperthyroidism and ophthalmopathy. TCR beta CDR3 region amplification was performed from RNA transcripts. With the HTBI primer set, the TCR CDR3 went through a first round of RT-PCR. MiXCR, run by TCRdb on the multiplex PCR reads, gives a single entry per CDR3 protein. The sample contains about 460,000 distinct CDR3 sequences, 22% of which appear only once. This CDR3 region has 14 residues. Trimming cost V 3 bases and J 8 bases, with 11 bases left between them. For the diagnoses, clinical symptoms, serum thyroxine and TRAb, thyroid ultrasound and orbital computed tomography were used.

The chain recombines TRBV12-3 or TRBV12-4 with TRBJ1-6; TRBD1 might be the D (5 bases). The sequenced material came from blood. This TCR came from a woman aged 70-85 years with Graves' ophthalmopathy. The CDR3 reads CASSFIGGDSPLHF. DNA for the CDR3: TGTGCCAGCAGTTTTATTGGGGGTGATTCACCCCTCCACTTT.